Listed here are 19 T cell receptor beta chains from one sample, sequenced in a study of blood T cell repertoires in COVID-19. Only in-frame clones appear in the TCRdb table, and some are missing; sequencing was by immunoSEQ multiplex PCR. The repertoire consists of around 95,000 clones, with 70% to 90% occurring once and the leading ten covering roughly 13%. Sequencing was done on a sample of peripheral blood. Receptors were obtained from a human donor in a cohort sampled during active COVID-19.

This chain connects TRBV29-1 to TRBJ1-2; 10 bases map to TRBD1. After removal of 5 bases from V and 7 bases from J, the junction contained 13 bases not matched to a gene. The CDR3 contains 15 residues. Per the germline V gene, CDR1 is SQVTM and CDR2 is ANQGSEA. The CDR3 nucleotides read TGCAGCGTTTTGGGGGGACAGGGGCTTCTTACTGGCTACACCTTC. This sequence encodes CSVLGGQGLLTGYTF.

The chain recombines TRBV4-1 with TRBJ2-7; a possible D gene is TRBD2 (5 bases). CDR1 is MGHRA and CDR2 is YSYEKL in the germline V gene. This CDR3 has 15 amino acids. V lost 2 bases and J lost 4, with 15 bases in between. CDR3 amino acids: CASSQSQAASYEQYF. The DNA for the CDR3 is TGCGCCAGCAGCCAATCCCAAGCGGCATCATACGAGCAGTACTTC.

The chain employs TRBV7-9 and TRBJ2-6; D gene unclear. CDR1 is SEHNR, CDR2 FQNEAQ, per germline (reference sequence). The CDR3 contains 14 residues. V lost 4 bases and J 1 base, leaving 5 bases between the germline ends. CDR3 bases: TGTGCCAGCAGCTCCAGGTCTGGGGCCAACGTCCTGACTTTC. Its translation: CASSSRSGANVLTF.

This clone was counted a few times. V gene TRBV19 combines with J gene TRBJ1-1; no firm D call. CDR1 LNHDA and CDR2 SQIVND come from the germline V gene (reference sequence). CDR3 size: 13 residues. Trimming removed 2 bases at V and 6 bases at J, with 10 bases between. The CDR3 DNA reads TGTGCCAGTAGTATAACCAGTGTCGCTGAAGCTTTCTTT. Amino acids: CASSITSVAEAFF.

V gene TRBV7-2 combines with J gene TRBJ2-7; D perhaps matches TRBD2 (5 bases). Germline CDR1 reads SGHTA; CDR2 reads FQGNSA. The CDR3 consists of 16 residues. The V and J ends lost 2 bases and 0 bases respectively, with 14 bases between them. The CDR3 coding sequence is TGTGCCAGCAGCTTACTCGGAGGCCCTACCTCCTACGAGCAGTACTTC. Translating gives CASSLLGGPTSYEQYF.

This chain uses TRBV27 with TRBJ2-2, with D unclear. The CDR3 is 15 residues long. The germline gives CDR1 MNHEY, CDR2 SMNVEV (reference sequence). V lost 5 bases and J 6 bases, leaving 16 bases between the germline ends. CDR3 region: CASSIRVLGAGELFF. The CDR3 bases are TGTGCCAGCAGTATACGCGTGTTAGGAGCCGGGGAGCTGTTTTTT.

The rearrangement links TRBV19 to TRBJ2-2; D might be TRBD2 (5 bases). Germline V lookup: CDR1 LNHDA, CDR2 SQIVND (reference sequence). This CDR3 spans 16 amino acids. Trimming shortened V by 4 bases and J by 0 bases, and 12 bases separated the two germline ends. The DNA for the CDR3 is TGTGCCAGTAGTACGGGGTTTCAATCGAACACCGGGGAGCTGTTTTTT. Translating it yields CASSTGFQSNTGELFF. Looking up the rest from reference TRBV19 and TRBJ2-2 gives the full variable domain: DGGITQSPKYLFRKEGQNVTLSCEQNLNHDAMYWYRQDPGQGLRLIYYSQIVNDFQKGDIAEGYSVSREKKESFPLTVTSAQKNPTAFYLCASSTGFQSNTGELFFGEGSRLTVL.

The chain carries TRBV7-9 and TRBJ2-3; no definite D call. The V end lost 2 bases, the J end lost 4 bases, and 10 bases lay between the germline ends. The CDR3 runs 14 residues. Germline CDR1 is SEHNR and CDR2 is FQNEAQ (reference sequence). Here the CDR3 DNA reads TGTGCCAGCAGCTTATCCAACAGTCCAGATACGCAGTATTTT. The encoded protein is CASSLSNSPDTQYF. Based on the CDR3 plus reference TRBV7-9 and TRBJ2-3, the full variable domain is DTGVSQNPRHKITKRGQNVTFRCDPISEHNRLYWYRQTLGQGPEFLTYFQNEAQLEKSRLLSDRFSAERPKGSFSTLEIQRTEQGDSAMYLCASSLSNSPDTQYFGPGTRLTVL.

The chain combines TRBV7-2 with TRBJ1-2; TRBD1 might be the D (5 bases). V was shortened by 1 base and J by 8 bases, with 20 bases between the two germline ends. CDR3 size: 16 residues. Germline loops: CDR1 SGHTA, CDR2 FQGNSA. CDR3 nucleotide sequence: TGTGCCAGCAGCTTAGATTCCCCAAGGGGTTCGAGGGGCTACACCTTC. This gives the protein CASSLDSPRGSRGYTF.

This clone was picked up a small number of times. V and J are TRBV9 and TRBJ1-6, with 9 bases that match TRBD1. Looked up from germline, CDR1 is SGDLS and CDR2 is YYNGEE. Trimming at V came to 3 bases and at J to 8 bases, leaving 3 bases not matched to a gene. The CDR3 totals 14 residues. CDR3 amino acids: CASSGDREDSPLHF. For the CDR3, the DNA is TGTGCCAGCAGCGGGGACAGGGAGGATTCACCCCTCCACTTT.

The V gene is TRBV19, the J gene TRBJ1-1; 7 nucleotides line up with TRBD1. Germline lookup yields CDR1 LNHDA and CDR2 SQIVND (reference sequence). Unmatched junction bases numbered 5, after V lost 3 bases and J lost 4 bases. CDR3 length equals 14 residues. The CDR3 region has the DNA TGTGCCAGTAGTATCACAGGGGTTCGCACTGAAGCTTTCTTT. Protein sequence: CASSITGVRTEAFF. Full variable domain (remainder filled in from reference TRBV19 and TRBJ1-1): DGGITQSPKYLFRKEGQNVTLSCEQNLNHDAMYWYRQDPGQGLRLIYYSQIVNDFQKGDIAEGYSVSREKKESFPLTVTSAQKNPTAFYLCASSITGVRTEAFFGQGTRLTVV.

In DNA, the CDR3 is TGTGCCACTACAGGGGGCCTTCCCAAAAACATTCAGTACTTC. Residues: CATTGGLPKNIQYF. The chain has TRBV5-4 and TRBJ2-4, with 9 nucleotides matching TRBD1. Germline V gene data show CDR1 as SGHNT and CDR2 as YYREEE (reference sequence). J lost 2 bases, V lost 9 bases, and 6 bases had no gene match. This CDR3 is 14 amino acids long.

V and J are TRBV5-6 and TRBJ1-2, with 8 bases aligning to TRBD1. The CDR3 is made up of 14 amino acids. From germline, CDR1 is SGHDT and CDR2 YYEEEE. The trim removed 2 bases at V and 8 bases at J, leaving 8 bases unmatched. CDR3 amino acids: CASSFPQGARGYTF. As DNA, the CDR3 is TGTGCCAGCAGCTTCCCGCAGGGGGCGCGGGGCTACACCTTC.

The J gene is TRBJ2-7, the V gene TRBV30; TRBD1 matches 8 bases. The trim removed 6 bases at V and 1 base at J, leaving 8 bases unmatched. The CDR3 has 14 residues. CDR1 is GTSNPN and CDR2 is SVGIG in the germline V gene (reference sequence). The CDR3: CACQQDRDSYEQYF. CDR3 sequence (DNA): TGTGCCTGTCAACAGGACAGGGATTCCTACGAGCAGTACTTC.

The chain uses TRBV6-6 and TRBJ2-7; D perhaps matches TRBD1 (6 bases). Trimming cost V 6 bases and J 2 bases, with 14 bases left between them. CDR3 length equals 14 residues. The V gene's germline CDR1 is MNHNY and CDR2 SVGAGI (reference sequence). The CDR3 region has the DNA TGTGCCAGCAGCGACGATGGACAGACCTACGAGCAGTACTTC. This encodes CASSDDGQTYEQYF.

The rearrangement joins TRBV19 to TRBJ2-1, with D perhaps matching TRBD1 (6 bases). This CDR3 is 14 amino acids long. Germline V gene lookup returns CDR1 LNHDA and CDR2 SQIVND (reference sequence). The germline V and J ends were trimmed by 6 bases and 7 bases, with 16 bases remaining between them. The CDR3 DNA reads as TGTGCCAGTAGGGGAAGGGGGAGCGGTAATGAGCAGTTCTTC. Its translation: CASRGRGSGNEQFF.

The chain links TRBV25-1 to TRBJ1-2, with D possibly matching TRBD1 (6 bases). The CDR3 covers 13 residues. The V end was cut by 6 bases, the J end by 8 bases, with 16 bases between. From germline, CDR1 is MGHDK and CDR2 SYGVNS. The DNA for the CDR3 is TGTGCCAGCAGCGAGGCCAGGGGAGGGGGCTACACCTTC. Translation gives CASSEARGGGYTF.

The J gene is TRBJ2-1, the V gene TRBV3-1 (or the pseudogene TRBV3-2); D possibly corresponds to TRBD2 (6 bases). The length of the CDR3 is 15 residues. Germline loops: CDR1 LGHDT, CDR2 YNNKEL (reference sequence). The V end was cut by 4 bases, the J end by 7 bases, with 17 bases between. The CDR3 bases are TGTGCCAGCAGCCCCGGCGGGATAGCGAGTAATGAGCAGTTCTTC. Translating it yields CASSPGGIASNEQFF.

This sequence joins TRBV10-2 and TRBJ2-3, with TRBD2 matching over 7 bases. Losses at the gene ends were 5 bases for V and 2 bases for J; bases not matched to a gene: 10. This CDR3 spans 16 amino acids. Germline assignment: CDR1 WSHSY and CDR2 SAAADI. The CDR3 reads CASSLWGEGNTDTQYF. The DNA of the CDR3 is TGCGCCAGCAGTTTATGGGGGGAGGGGAACACAGATACGCAGTATTTT.